This T cell receptor (beta chain) was retrieved from a study of T cells in Graves' hyperthyroidism and ophthalmopathy (dated by TCRdb to between 2019 and 2020). General notes on the study: Peripheral blood was sampled at the time of initial diagnosis, prior to any treatment. In several Graves' hyperthyroidism patients, the study also compared T-cell repertoires from thyroid tissue with T-cell repertoires from blood. After blood sampling, hyperthyroidism patients were treated with methimazole at a starting dose of 30 mg daily, and ophthalmopathy patients were treated with high-dose intravenous methylprednisolone. The 85 to 100 discovery patients were randomly split 7:3 into training and test sets. TCR V-J signatures able to tell the groups apart were searched for in a discovery cohort of 90 to 100 patients, of whom around 43 had Graves' ophthalmopathy and 57 had stable Graves' hyperthyroidism. According to the paper, TCR Vbeta CDR3 sequencing was carried out on over 130 peripheral blood samples, which came from fewer than 50 ophthalmopathy, approximately 78 hyperthyroidism and roughly 17 progressor patients. Prospective prediction of ophthalmopathy was tested in an independent validation cohort consisting of roughly 19 hyperthyroidism patients and 15 or so patients who later progressed to ophthalmopathy. Beyond this particular receptor, the publication reports: Blood samples also contained most of the expanded thyroid clonotypes (frequency above 0.001), which suggests that blood repertoires may reflect thyroid immune responses. Sample size was not statistically predetermined, and blinding of investigators to group allocation was not performed. In validation, the model predicted progression to ophthalmopathy a median of 6.5 months before onset, with roughly 70% sensitivity and nearly 75% specificity. A model built on a 13 V-J signature distinguished ophthalmopathy from stable hyperthyroidism, reaching around 87% sensitivity and 81% to 83% specificity in cross-validation and 80%/75% in testing.

TCR beta CDR3 regions were amplified from RNA transcripts. The TCR CDR3 was subjected to a first round of RT-PCR using the HTBI primer set and the Qiagen OneStep RT-PCR kit. A second multiplex PCR round built the libraries, followed by size selection and purification. Sequencing of the libraries was done on an Illumina HiSeq2000 using paired-end 100 bp reads. Processing in the source paper ran as follows. SOAPnuke was used to process the raw data, removing reads that contained adapters or uncalled bases, had a mean Phred below 15, or lacked an exact match to the constant primer or identifier. High-quality paired reads were merged using COPE v1.2.5, and each unique nucleotide sequence was defined as a clonotype. Clonotypes were aligned to IMGT TRBV, TRBD and TRBJ reference segments using MiTCR v1.1. The analysis included only V-J combinations with a frequency above 0.0001, which together covered roughly 99% of the repertoires. The TCS score was defined as F50 (clonal expansion) divided by E x V (chaos), with BLOSUM62-based TCRdist calculated between CDR3 peptides within each V-J. Welch's t-statistics and random forest reduced roughly 530 V-J features to 13, which were used in a naive Bayes classifier (R e1071). The similarity between thyroid and blood repertoires was quantified using the Morisita-Horn index. Starting from the raw public reads, TCRdb applied fastp trimming at Q25, assembled clones with MiXCR and retained in-frame beta chains. Entries that share a CDR3 protein sequence are merged under the most common genes and DNA. The V and J calls here are based on TCRdb, not the publication. This sample has 750,000 to 950,000 distinct CDR3 sequences in its table, and over 35% of those were observed once. 8.9% of the sample lies in the top ten.

Including the terminal cysteine and phenylalanine, the CDR3 comprises 15 residues. The entry retains the CDR3 DNA only, 45 bases that are in frame from base 1. CDR1 and CDR2 are drawn from the germline V gene: SGDLS, YYNGEE. Trimming at the junction amounts to 4 bases on V and 0 bases on J, and the germline ends lie 13 bases apart. Worth noting for this clonotype: This receptor's antigen is unknown. Base quality data are lacking; no much larger clone is found one base away.

Stable Graves' hyperthyroidism was defined as no progression to ophthalmopathy during 18 months of follow-up. The hyperthyroidism patients were between 18 and 65 years old and newly diagnosed, with a disease duration of less than 2 months. Patients with uncontrolled infections, other autoimmune diseases, pregnancy or lactation were excluded. Diagnoses relied on clinical symptoms, serum thyroxine and TRAb, thyroid ultrasound and orbital computed tomography. Ficoll-Paque density gradient centrifugation was used to isolate PBMCs from about 9 ml of fresh peripheral blood. Total RNA was extracted with Trizol reagent, and quality was checked on an Agilent 2100 Bioanalyzer.

Material: blood. The V and J segments used are TRBV9 and TRBJ1-1, with no confidently assigned D gene. This clonotype originated in a man younger than 30 with Graves' hyperthyroidism. The DNA reads as follows: TGTGCCAGCAGCTCCCACAGCTACCTGAACACTGAAGCTTTCTTT. This is translated as CASSSHSYLNTEAFF.